This T cell receptor beta chain was obtained from a study of CD8 T cell repertoires and HIV-1 epitope variants. In the study overall: Each of Twenty-five Gag and Nef epitope peptides stimulated a separate culture. The baseline condition was 1M T cells left uncultured. An approximately 9-day culture received IL-2, IL-7 and IL-15 on days 3 and 7. Epitopes were three Gag families plus Nef HW9 and YT9.

The CDR3 contains 16 residues. Germline-derived CDR1 and CDR2 are SGHAT and FQDESV (reference sequence). With 1 base clipped from V and 7 bases from J, the junction kept 12 bases outside the gene matches. About this clone: The antigen remains unidentified.

Sequencing was performed with immunoSEQ multiplex PCR; in TCRdb, only in-frame clones are kept and a portion is missing. Among several thousand clones, 64% were seen once, and the ten largest hold around 43%. The clonotype originates from a male donor with HIV. V is TRBV11-1 and J is TRBJ2-7; the match to TRBD1 covers 8 bases. Specimen: cultured CD8+ T cells derived from PBMCs. DNA for the CDR3: TGTGCCAGCAGCTTAGGGAGGGGGACAGGACCGACGGAGCAGTACTTC. Residues: CASSLGRGTGPTEQYF.